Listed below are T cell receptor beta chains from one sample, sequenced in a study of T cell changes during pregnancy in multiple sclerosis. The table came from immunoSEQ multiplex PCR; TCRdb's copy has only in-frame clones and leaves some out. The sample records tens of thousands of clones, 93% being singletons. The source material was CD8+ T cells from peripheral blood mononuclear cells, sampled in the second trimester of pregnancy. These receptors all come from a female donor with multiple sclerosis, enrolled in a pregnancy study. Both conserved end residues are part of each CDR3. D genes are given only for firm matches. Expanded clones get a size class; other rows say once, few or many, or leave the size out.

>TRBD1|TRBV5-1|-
CASSQDRGRLYEQYF
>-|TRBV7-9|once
CASSSRGSTEAFF
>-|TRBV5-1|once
CASSLVGAEQYF
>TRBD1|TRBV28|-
CASSWGQGNTEAFF
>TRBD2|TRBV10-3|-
CAISESGLAISYTQYF
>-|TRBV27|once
CASSLWSGSYEQYF
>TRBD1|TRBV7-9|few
CASSPGQGASGELFF
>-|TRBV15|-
CATSRDQWSGRDTEAFF
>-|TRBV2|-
CASSGRQITETQYF
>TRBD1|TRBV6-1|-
CASRTGVITKNIQYF
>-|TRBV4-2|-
CASSLRPPSTVQETQYF
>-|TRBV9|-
CASSVSGGTTGVETQYF
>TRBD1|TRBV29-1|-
CSVRQGASHEQYF
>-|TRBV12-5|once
CASGFRGGTEAFF
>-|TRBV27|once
CASSPPEGLDTGELFF